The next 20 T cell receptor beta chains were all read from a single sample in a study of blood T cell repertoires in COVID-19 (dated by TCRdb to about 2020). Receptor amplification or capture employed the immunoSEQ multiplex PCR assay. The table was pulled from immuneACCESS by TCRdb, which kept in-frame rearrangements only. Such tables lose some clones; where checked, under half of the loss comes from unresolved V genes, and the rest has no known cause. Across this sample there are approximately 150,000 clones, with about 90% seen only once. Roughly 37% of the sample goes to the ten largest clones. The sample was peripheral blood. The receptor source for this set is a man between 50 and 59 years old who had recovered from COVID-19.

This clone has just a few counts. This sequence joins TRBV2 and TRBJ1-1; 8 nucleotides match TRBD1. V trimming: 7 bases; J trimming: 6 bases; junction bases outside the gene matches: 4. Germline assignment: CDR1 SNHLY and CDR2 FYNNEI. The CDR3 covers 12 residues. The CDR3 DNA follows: TGTGCCAGCAATCCGGACAGGGCTGAAGCTTTCTTT. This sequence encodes CASNPDRAEAFF.

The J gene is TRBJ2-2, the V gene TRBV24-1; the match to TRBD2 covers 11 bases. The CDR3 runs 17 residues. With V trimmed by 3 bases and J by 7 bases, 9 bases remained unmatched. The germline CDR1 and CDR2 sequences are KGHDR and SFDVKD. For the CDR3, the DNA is TGTGCCACCAGTGATCAAGGTAGCGGGGGGGCGAACGGGGAGCTGTTTTTT. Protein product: CATSDQGSGGANGELFF.

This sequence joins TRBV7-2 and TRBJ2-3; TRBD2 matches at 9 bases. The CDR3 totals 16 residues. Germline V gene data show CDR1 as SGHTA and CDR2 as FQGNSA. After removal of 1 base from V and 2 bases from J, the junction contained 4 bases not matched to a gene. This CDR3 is CASSLGLAEYTDTQYF. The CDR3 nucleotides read TGTGCCAGCAGCTTAGGACTAGCGGAATACACAGATACGCAGTATTTT.

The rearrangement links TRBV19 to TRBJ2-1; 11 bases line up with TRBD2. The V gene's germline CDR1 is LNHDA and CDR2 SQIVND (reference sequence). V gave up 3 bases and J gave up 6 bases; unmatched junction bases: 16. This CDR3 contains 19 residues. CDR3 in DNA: TGTGCCAGTAGTATCCAGGTTAGGCCTAGCGGGGGGTATTCCAATGAGCAGTTCTTC. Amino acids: CASSIQVRPSGGYSNEQFF.

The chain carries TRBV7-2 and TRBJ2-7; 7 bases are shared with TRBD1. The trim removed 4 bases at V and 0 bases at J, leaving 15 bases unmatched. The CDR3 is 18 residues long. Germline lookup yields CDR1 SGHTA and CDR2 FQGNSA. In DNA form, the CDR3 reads TGTGCCAGCAGCTCCCTCGAACGGGACAGTCCTAGCTCCTACGAGCAGTACTTC. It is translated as CASSSLERDSPSSYEQYF.

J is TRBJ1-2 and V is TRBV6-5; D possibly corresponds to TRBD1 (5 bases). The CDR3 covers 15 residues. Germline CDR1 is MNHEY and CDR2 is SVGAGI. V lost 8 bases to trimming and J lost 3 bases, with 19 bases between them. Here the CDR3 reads CASCHDGGADYGYTF. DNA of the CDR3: TGTGCCAGCTGTCACGACGGGGGAGCGGACTATGGCTACACCTTC.

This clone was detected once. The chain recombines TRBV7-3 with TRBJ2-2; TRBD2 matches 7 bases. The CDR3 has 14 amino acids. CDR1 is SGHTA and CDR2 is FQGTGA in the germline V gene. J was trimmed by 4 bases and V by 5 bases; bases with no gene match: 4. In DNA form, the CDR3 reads TGTGCCAGCAGCGCCGGACTAGGCACCGGGGAGCTGTTTTTT. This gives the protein CASSAGLGTGELFF.

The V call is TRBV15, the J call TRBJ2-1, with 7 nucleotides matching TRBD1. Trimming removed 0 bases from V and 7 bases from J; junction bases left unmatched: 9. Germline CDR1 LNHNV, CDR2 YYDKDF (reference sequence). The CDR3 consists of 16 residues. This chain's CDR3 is CATSRDPGGVVNEQFF. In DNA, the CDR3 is TGTGCCACCAGCAGAGATCCAGGGGGAGTTGTAAATGAGCAGTTCTTC.

CDR3 bases: TGTGCCAGCAATCAACAGGGGTCGGATCAGCCCCAGCATTTT. It translates to CASNQQGSDQPQHF. V is TRBV2 and J is TRBJ1-5, with 7 bases identical to TRBD1. CDR1 SNHLY and CDR2 FYNNEI come from the germline V gene. The J segment lost 5 bases and the V segment lost 7 bases, leaving 8 bases of the junction unmatched. CDR3 length: 14 residues.

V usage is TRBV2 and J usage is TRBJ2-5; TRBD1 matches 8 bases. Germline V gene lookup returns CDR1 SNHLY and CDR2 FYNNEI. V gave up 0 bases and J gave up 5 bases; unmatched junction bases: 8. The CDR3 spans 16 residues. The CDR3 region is CASSEARRTGRETQYF. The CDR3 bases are TGTGCCAGCAGTGAAGCGCGGCGGACAGGGCGCGAGACCCAGTACTTC.

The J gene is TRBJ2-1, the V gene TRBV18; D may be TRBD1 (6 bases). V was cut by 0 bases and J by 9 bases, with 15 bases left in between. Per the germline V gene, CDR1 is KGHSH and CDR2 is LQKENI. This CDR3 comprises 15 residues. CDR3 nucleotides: TGTGCCAGCTCACCACCTATTGTCACAGGGAGTGAGCAGTTCTTC. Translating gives CASSPPIVTGSEQFF.

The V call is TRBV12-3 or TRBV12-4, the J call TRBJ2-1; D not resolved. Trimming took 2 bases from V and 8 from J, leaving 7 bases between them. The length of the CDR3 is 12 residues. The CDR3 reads CASSLLRYEQFF. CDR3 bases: TGTGCCAGCAGTTTATTACGGTATGAGCAGTTCTTC.

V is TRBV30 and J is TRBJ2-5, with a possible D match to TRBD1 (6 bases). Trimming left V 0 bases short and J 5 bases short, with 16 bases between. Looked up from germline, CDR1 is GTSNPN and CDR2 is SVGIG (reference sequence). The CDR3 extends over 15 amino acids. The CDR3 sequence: CAWSVPSLQGETQYF. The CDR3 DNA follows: TGTGCCTGGAGTGTTCCCTCCCTCCAGGGGGAGACCCAGTACTTC.

CDR3 nucleotides: TGTGCCACCGGAGACAGGGAAAAATACTACGAGCAGTACTTC. Translating gives CATGDREKYYEQYF. V usage is TRBV19 and J usage is TRBJ2-7, with 7 bases aligning to TRBD1. The CDR3 is 14 amino acids. Germline V gives CDR1 LNHDA, CDR2 SQIVND (reference sequence). V lost 10 bases, J lost 3 bases, and 12 bases stayed unmatched.

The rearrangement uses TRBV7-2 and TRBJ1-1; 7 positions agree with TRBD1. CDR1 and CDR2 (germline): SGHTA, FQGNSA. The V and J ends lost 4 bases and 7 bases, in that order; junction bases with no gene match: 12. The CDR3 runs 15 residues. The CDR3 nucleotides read TGTGCCAGCAGCTCAGTAAGAGGACAGGCGGGTGAAGCTTTCTTT. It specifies CASSSVRGQAGEAFF.

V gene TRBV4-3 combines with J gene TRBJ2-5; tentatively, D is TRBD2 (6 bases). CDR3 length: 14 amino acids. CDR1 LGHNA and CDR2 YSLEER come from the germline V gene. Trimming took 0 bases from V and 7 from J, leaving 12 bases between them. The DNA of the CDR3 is TGCGCCAGCAGCCAAGAGGGGGGAATTGGGACCCAGTACTTC. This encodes CASSQEGGIGTQYF.

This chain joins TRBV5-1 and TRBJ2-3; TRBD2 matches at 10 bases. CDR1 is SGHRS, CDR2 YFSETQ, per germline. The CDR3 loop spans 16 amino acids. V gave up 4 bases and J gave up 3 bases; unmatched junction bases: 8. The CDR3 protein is CASSRDSGGWTDTQYF. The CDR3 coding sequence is TGCGCCAGCAGCAGAGATAGCGGGGGGTGGACAGATACGCAGTATTTT.

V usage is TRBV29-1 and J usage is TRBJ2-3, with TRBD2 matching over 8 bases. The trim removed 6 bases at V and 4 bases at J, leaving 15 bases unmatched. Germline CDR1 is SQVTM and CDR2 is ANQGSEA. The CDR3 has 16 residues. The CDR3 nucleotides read TGCAGCGTGGTGGGGCGGGGGGCCCGGTGGGCAGATACGCAGTATTTT. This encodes CSVVGRGARWADTQYF.

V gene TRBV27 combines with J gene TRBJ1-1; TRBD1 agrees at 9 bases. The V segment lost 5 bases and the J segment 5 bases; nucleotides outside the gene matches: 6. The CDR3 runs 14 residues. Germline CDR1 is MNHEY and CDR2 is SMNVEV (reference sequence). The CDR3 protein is CASSLGTGWTEAFF. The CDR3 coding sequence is TGTGCCAGCAGTCTTGGGACAGGGTGGACTGAAGCTTTCTTT.

As DNA, the CDR3 is TGTGCCAGCAGCCCCGGCCTGTCCTCGGGGGAAGCTTTCTTT. Protein: CASSPGLSSGEAFF. The rearrangement links TRBV5-8 to TRBJ1-1, with D unclear. The CDR3 spans 14 residues. V shed 4 bases and J shed 8 bases, with 18 bases lying between them. From germline, CDR1 is SGHTS and CDR2 YDEGEE.